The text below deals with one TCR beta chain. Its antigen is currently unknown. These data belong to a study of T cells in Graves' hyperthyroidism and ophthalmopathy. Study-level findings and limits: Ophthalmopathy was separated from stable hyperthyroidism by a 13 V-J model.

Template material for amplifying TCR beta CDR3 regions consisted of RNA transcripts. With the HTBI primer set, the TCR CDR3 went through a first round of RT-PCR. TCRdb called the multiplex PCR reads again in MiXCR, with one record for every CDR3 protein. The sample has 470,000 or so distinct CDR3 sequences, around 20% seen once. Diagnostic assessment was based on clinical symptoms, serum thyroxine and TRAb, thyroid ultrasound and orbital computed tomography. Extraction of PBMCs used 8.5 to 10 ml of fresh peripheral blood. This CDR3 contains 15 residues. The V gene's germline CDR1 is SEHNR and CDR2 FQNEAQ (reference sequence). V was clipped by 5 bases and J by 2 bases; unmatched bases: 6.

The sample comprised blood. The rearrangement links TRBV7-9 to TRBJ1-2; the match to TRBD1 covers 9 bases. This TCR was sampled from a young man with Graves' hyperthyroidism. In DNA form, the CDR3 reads TGTGCCAGCAGCACTGCGACAGGGGGGAACTATGGCTACACCTTC. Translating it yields CASSTATGGNYGYTF.